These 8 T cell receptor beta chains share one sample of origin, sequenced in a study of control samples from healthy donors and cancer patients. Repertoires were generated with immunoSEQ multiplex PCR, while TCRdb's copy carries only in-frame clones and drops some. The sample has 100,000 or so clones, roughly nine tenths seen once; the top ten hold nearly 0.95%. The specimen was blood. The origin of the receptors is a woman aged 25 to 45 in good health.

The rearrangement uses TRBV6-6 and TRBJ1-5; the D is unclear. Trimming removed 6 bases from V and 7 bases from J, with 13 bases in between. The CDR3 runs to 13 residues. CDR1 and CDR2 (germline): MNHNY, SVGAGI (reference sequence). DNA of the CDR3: TGTGCCAGCAGAGGACCGGCTGGGCAGCCCCAGCATTTT. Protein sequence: CASRGPAGQPQHF.

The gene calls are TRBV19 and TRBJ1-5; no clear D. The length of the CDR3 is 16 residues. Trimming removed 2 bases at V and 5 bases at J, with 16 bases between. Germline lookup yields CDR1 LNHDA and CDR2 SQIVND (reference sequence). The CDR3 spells CASSIYPLTWHQPQHF. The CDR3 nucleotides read TGTGCCAGTAGTATATATCCCCTTACCTGGCATCAGCCCCAGCATTTT.

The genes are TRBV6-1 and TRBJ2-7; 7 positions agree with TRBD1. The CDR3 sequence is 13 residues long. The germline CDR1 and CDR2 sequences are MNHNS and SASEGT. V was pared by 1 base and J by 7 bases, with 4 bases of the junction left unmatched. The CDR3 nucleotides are TGTGCCAGCAGTGAAGGACAGGGCTTGGAGCAGTACTTC. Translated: CASSEGQGLEQYF.

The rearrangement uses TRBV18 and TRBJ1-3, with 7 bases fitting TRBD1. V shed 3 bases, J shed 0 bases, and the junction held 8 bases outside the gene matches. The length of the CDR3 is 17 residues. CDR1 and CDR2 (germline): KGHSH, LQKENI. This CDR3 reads CASSPMTGMVSGNTIYF. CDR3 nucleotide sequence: TGTGCCAGCTCACCGATGACAGGGATGGTCTCTGGAAACACCATATATTTT.

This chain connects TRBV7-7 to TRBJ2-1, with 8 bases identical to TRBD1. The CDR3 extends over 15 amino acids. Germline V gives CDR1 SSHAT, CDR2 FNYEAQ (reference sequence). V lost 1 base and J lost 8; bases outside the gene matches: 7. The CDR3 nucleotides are TGTGCCAGCAGCTTAGATCAGGGGGCTAACGATGAGCAGTTCTTC. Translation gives CASSLDQGANDEQFF.

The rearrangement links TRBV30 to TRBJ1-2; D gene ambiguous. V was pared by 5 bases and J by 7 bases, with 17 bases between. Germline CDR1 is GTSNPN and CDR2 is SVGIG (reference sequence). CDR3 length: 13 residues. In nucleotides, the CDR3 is TGTGCCTGGGTTGCTAATGGGGTCCGTGGCTACACCTTC. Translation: CAWVANGVRGYTF.

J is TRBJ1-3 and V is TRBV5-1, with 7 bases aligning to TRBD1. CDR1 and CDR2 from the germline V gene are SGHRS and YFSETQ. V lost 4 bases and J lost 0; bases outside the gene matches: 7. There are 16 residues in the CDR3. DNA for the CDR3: TGCGCCAGCAGCGACCCGGGACAGAGCTCTGGAAACACCATATATTTT. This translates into CASSDPGQSSGNTIYF.

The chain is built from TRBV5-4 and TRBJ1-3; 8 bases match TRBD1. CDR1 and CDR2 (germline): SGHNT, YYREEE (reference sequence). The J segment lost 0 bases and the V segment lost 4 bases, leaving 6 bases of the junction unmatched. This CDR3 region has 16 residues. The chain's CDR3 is CASSLTGDLSGNTIYF. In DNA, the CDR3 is TGTGCCAGCAGCCTGACAGGGGACCTCTCTGGAAACACCATATATTTT.